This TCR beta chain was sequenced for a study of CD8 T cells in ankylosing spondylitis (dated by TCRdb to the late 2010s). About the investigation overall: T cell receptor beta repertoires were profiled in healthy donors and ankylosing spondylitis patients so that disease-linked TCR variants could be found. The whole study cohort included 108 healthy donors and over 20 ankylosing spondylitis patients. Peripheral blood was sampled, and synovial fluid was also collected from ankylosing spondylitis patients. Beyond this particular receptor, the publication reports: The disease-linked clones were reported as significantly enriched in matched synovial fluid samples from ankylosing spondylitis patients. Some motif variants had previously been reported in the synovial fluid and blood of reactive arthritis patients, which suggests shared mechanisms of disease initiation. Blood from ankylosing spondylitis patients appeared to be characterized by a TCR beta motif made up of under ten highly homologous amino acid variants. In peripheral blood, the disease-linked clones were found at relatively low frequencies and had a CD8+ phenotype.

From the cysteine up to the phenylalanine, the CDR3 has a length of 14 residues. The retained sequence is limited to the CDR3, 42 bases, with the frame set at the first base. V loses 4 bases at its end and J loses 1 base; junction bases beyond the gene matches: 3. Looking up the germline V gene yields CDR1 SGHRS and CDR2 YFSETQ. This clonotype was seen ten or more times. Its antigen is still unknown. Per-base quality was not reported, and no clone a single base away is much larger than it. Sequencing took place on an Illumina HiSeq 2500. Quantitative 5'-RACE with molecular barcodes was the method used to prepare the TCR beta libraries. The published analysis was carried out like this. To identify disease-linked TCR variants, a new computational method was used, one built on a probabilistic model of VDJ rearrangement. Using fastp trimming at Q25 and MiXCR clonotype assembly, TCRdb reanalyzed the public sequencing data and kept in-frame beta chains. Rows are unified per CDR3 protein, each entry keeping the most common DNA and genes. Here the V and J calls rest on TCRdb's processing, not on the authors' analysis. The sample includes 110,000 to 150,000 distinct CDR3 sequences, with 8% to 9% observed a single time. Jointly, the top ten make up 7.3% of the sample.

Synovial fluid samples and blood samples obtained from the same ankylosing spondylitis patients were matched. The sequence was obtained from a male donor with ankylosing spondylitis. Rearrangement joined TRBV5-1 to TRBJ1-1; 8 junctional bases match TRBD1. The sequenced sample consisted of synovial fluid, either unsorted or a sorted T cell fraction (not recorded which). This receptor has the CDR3 CASSNDRGNTEAFF. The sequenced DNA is TGCGCCAGCAGCAATGACAGGGGGAACACTGAAGCTTTCTTT.